This T cell receptor beta chain was sequenced during a study of blood T cell repertoires in COVID-19. Clones were sequenced by immunoSEQ multiplex PCR, and TCRdb holds only the in-frame ones, with some missing. The table includes approximately 440,000 clones, 90% detected once. This CDR3 region has 13 residues. Germline V lookup: CDR1 GTSNPN, CDR2 SVGIG (reference sequence). J lost 0 bases, V lost 3 bases, and 2 bases had no gene match. This chain connects TRBV30 to TRBJ2-7, with 7 bases aligning to TRBD2. Sequences were obtained from PBMCs or T cells enriched from blood (not recorded which). The TCR was taken from a man younger than 30 who had recovered from COVID-19. The CDR3 protein is CAWRGGVSYEQYF. CDR3 DNA sequence: TGTGCCTGGAGGGGGGGGGTCTCCTACGAGCAGTACTTC.